This T cell receptor beta chain derives from a study of blood T cell repertoires in COVID-19. As for the study in general: The origin of the acute and convalescent COVID-19 samples was the United States, Italy and Spain. Nucleic acid was either cDNA or gDNA, and it came from T cells, B-cell-depleted T cells, or PBMCs.

Followed longitudinally, the Seattle patients had been enrolled during active infection. The length of the CDR3 is 16 residues. Germline V CDR1 and CDR2: LGHNA, YSLEER. V lost 4 bases and J lost 0, with 15 bases in between. Per the authors' pipeline: The assay estimated nucleated cells by amplifying reference gene primers. Method: immunoSEQ multiplex PCR; TCRdb's copy keeps in-frame clones and lacks some. The DNA was the basis for D and trimming; V, J and clone size are from that table. The data hold tens of thousands of clones, with roughly 89% observed a single time. V gene TRBV4-3 combines with J gene TRBJ1-1; D not certain. The specimen was peripheral blood. The TCR sequence derives from a man aged 55 to 70 with COVID-19, enrolled during active disease. CDR3 bases: TGCGCCAGCAGCCCCGGGGTCGGAAGGATGAACACTGAAGCTTTCTTT. As protein: CASSPGVGRMNTEAFF.